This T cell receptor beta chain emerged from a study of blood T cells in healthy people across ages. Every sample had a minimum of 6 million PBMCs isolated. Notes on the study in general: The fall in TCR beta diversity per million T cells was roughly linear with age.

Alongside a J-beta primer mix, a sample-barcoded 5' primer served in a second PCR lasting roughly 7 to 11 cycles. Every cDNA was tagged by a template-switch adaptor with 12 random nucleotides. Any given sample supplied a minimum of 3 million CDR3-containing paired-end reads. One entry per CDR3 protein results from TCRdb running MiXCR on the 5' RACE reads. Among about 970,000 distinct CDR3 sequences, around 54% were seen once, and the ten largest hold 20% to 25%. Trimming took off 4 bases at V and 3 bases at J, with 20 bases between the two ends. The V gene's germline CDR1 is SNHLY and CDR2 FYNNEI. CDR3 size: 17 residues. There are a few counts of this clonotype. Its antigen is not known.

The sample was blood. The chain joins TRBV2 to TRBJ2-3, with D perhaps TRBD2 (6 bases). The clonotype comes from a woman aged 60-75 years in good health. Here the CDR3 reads CASSAFRPGVVTDTQYF. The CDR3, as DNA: TGTGCCAGCAGTGCCTTTCGCCCGGGGGTCGTTACAGATACGCAGTATTTT.